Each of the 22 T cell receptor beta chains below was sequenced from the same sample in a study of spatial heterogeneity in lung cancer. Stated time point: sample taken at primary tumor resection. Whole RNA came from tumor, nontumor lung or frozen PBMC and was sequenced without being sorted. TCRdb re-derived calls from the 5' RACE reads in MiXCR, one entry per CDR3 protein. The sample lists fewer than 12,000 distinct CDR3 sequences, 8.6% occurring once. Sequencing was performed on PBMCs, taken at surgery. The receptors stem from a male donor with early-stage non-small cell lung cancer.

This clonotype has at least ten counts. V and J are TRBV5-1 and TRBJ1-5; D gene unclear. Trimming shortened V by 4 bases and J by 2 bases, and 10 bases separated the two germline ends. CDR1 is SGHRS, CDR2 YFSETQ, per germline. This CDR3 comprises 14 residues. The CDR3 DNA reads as TGCGCCAGCAGCCCTTATGGGGGCAATCAGCCCCAGCATTTT. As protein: CASSPYGGNQPQHF.

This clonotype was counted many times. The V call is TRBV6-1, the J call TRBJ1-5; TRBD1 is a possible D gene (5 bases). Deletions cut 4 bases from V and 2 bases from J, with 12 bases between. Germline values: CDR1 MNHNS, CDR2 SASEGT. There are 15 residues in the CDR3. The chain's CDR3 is CASSVWDPGNQPQHF. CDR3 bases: TGTGCCAGCAGTGTCTGGGACCCTGGCAATCAGCCCCAGCATTTT.

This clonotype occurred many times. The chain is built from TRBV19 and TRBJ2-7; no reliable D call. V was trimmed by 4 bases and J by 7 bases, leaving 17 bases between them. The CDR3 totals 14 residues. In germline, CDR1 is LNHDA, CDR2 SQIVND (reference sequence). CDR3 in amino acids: CASSTQGQGREQYF. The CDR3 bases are TGTGCCAGTAGTACCCAAGGCCAAGGTCGAGAGCAGTACTTC.

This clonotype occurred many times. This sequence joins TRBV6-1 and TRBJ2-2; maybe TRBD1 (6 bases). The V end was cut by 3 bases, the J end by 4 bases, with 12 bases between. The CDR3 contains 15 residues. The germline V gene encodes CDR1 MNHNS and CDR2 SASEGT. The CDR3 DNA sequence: TGTGCCAGCAGTGATGCGACAGGCTTCACCGGGGAGCTGTTTTTT. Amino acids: CASSDATGFTGELFF.

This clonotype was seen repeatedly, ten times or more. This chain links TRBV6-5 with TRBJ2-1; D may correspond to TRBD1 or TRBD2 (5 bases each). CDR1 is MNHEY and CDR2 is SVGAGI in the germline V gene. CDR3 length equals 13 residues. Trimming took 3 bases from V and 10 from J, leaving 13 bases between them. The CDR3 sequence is CASSYPGTGEQFF. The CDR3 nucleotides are TGTGCCAGCAGTTATCCCGGGACGGGGGAGCAGTTCTTC.

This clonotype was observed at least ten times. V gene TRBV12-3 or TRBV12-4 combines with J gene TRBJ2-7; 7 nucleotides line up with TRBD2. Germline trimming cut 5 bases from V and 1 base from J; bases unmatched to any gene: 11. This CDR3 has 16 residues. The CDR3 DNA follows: TGTGCCAGCAGTCCAACCGGGACTATTATATCCTACGAGCAGTACTTC. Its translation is CASSPTGTIISYEQYF.

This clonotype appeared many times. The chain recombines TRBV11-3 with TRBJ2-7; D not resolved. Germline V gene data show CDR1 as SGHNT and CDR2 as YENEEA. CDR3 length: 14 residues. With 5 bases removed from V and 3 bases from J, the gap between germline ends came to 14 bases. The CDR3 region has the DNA TGTGCCAGCAGCGCCAGCCCGGGTGGCTACGAGCAGTACTTC. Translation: CASSASPGGYEQYF.

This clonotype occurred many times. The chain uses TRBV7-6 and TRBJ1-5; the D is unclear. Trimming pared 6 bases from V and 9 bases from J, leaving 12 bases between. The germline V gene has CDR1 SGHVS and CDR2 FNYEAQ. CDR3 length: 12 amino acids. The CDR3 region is CASSPPLGPQHF. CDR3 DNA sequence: TGTGCCAGCAGTCCCCCCCTGGGGCCCCAGCATTTT.

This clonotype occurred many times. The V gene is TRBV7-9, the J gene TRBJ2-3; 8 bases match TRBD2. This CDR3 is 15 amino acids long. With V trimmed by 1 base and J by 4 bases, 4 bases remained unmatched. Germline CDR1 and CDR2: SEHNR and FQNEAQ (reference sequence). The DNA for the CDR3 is TGTGCCAGCAGCTTAGTTGCGGGGGGCCCAGATACGCAGTATTTT. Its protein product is CASSLVAGGPDTQYF.

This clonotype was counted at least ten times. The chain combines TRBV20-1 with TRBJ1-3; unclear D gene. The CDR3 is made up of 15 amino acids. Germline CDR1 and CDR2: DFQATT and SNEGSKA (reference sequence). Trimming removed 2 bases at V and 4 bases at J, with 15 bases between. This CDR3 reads CSARTFGFSGNTIYF. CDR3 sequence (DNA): TGCAGTGCTAGAACGTTCGGGTTCTCAGGAAACACCATATATTTT.

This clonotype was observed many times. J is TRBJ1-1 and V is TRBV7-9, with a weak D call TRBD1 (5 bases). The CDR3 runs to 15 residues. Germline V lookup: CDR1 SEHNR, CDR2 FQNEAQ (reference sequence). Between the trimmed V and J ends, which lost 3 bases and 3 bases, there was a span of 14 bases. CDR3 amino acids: CASSFLAGTDTEAFF. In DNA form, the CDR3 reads TGTGCCAGCAGCTTCTTGGCGGGGACGGACACTGAAGCTTTCTTT. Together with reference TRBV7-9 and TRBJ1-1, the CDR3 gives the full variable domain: DTGVSQNPRHKITKRGQNVTFRCDPISEHNRLYWYRQTLGQGPEFLTYFQNEAQLEKSRLLSDRFSAERPKGSFSTLEIQRTEQGDSAMYLCASSFLAGTDTEAFFGQGTRLTVV.

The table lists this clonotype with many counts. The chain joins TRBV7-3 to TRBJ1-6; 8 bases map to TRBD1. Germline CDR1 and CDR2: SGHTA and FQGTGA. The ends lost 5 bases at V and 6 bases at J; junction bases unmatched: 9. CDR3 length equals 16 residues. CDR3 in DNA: TGTGCCAGCAGCAGAACCGGGACAGGCACTAATTCACCCCTCCACTTT. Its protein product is CASSRTGTGTNSPLHF.

This chain's CDR3 is CASSAGSLISAEAFF. The CDR3 DNA reads as TGCGCCAGCAGCGCCGGGTCCCTAATCTCGGCTGAAGCTTTCTTT. The chain couples TRBV5-1 to TRBJ1-1; D gene uncertain. Germline V gene lookup returns CDR1 SGHRS and CDR2 YFSETQ. V dropped 4 bases and J dropped 6 bases, with 19 bases sitting between them. The CDR3 length is 15 residues.

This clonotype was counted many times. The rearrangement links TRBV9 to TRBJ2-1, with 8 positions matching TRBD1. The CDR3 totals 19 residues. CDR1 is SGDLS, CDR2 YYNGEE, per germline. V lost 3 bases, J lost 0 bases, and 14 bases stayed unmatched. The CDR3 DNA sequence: TGTGCCAGCAGCGGACAGGGGAACGCTGACTCAAGCTCCTACAATGAGCAGTTCTTC. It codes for CASSGQGNADSSSYNEQFF.

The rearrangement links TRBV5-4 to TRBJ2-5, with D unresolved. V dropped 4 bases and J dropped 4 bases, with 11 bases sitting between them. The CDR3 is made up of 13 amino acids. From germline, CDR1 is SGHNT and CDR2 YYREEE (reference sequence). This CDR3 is CASSPSTGETQYF. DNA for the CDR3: TGTGCCAGCAGCCCCTCGACTGGAGAGACCCAGTACTTC.

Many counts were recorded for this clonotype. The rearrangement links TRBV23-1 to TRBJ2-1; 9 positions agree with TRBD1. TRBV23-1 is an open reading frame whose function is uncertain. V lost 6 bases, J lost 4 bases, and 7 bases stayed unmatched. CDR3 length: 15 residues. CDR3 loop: CASSQTGQGYNEQFF. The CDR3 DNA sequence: TGCGCCAGCAGCCAGACGGGACAGGGATACAATGAGCAGTTCTTC.

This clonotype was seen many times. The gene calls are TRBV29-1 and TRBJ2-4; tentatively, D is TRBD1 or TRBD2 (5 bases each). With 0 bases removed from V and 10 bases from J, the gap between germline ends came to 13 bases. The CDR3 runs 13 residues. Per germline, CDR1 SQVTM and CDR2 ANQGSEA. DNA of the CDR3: TGCAGCGTTGAAGATCGGGACCGGGTAATTCAGTACTTC. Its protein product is CSVEDRDRVIQYF.

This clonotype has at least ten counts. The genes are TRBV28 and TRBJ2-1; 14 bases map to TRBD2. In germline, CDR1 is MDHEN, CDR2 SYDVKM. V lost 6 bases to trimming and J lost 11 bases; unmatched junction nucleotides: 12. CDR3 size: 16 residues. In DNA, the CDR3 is TGTGCCAGCAGACCGCCGGGACTAGCGGGGGACCTGAAGCAGTTCTTC. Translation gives CASRPPGLAGDLKQFF.

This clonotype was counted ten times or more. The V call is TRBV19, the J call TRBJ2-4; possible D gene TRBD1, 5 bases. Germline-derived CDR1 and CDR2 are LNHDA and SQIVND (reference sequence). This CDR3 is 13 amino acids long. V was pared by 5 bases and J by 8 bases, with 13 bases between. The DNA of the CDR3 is TGTGCCAGTAGTGCCAGGGTTGTGGACATTCAGTACTTC. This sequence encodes CASSARVVDIQYF.

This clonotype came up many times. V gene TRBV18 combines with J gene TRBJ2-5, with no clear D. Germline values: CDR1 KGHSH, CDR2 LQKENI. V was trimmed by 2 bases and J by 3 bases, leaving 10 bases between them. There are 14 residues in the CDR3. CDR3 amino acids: CASSPGGREETQYF. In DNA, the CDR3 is TGTGCCAGCTCACCAGGTGGTAGGGAAGAGACCCAGTACTTC.

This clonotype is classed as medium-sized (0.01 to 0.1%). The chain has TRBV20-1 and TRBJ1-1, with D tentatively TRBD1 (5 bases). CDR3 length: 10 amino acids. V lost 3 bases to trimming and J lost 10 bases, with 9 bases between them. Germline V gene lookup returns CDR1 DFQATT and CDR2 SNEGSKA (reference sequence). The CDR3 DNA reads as TGCAGTGCTAGTCCAGGGCTAGCTTTCTTT. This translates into CSASPGLAFF.

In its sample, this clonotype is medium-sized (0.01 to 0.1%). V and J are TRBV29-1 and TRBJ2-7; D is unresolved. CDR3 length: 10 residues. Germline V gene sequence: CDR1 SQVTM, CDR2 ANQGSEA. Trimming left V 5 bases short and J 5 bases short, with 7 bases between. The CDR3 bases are TGCAGCGTTACCCAGCACGAGCAGTACTTC. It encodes CSVTQHEQYF.